This TCR beta chain is drawn from a study of cytomegalovirus exposure and HLA in healthy donors. Both 60 Vbeta primers and 13 Jbeta primers went into the PCR. The data were produced by immunoSEQ multiplex PCR, yet TCRdb's version contains in-frame clones alone and is incomplete. The sample records 130,000 to 150,000 clones, around 79% being singletons. Germline loops: CDR1 SQVTM, CDR2 ANQGSEA. The CDR3 length is 13 residues. Between the trimmed V and J ends, which lost 6 bases and 5 bases, there was a span of 14 bases. The genes are TRBV29-1 and TRBJ1-5; D is perhaps TRBD1 (5 bases). This clonotype was sampled from a man aged 18 to 30 in good health and CMV-seronegative. The sample taken for sequencing was PBMCs. The CDR3 is CSVAQGVDQPQHF. CDR3 nucleotide sequence: TGCAGCGTGGCTCAGGGTGTTGATCAGCCCCAGCATTTT.